These 16 T cell receptor beta chains share one sample of origin, sequenced in a study of blood T cell repertoires in COVID-19. The assay was immunoSEQ multiplex PCR, and TCRdb's table has in-frame clones only and misses some. The profile shows roughly 400,000 clones, 90% to 95% of them singletons. The sample comprised PBMCs or T cells enriched from blood (not recorded which). The receptors originated from a woman aged 40 to 50 who had been exposed to COVID-19.

The chain uses TRBV30 and TRBJ1-5, with D possibly being TRBD1 (5 bases). Germline values: CDR1 GTSNPN, CDR2 SVGIG (reference sequence). The CDR3 is made up of 17 amino acids. Trimming took off 0 bases at V and 7 bases at J, with 22 bases between the two ends. The CDR3 DNA reads TGTGCCTGGAGTGTATCCAGGACATCCCCAATGGGACAGCCCCAGCATTTT. Its protein product is CAWSVSRTSPMGQPQHF.

The chain has TRBV20-1 and TRBJ2-3, with a possible D match to TRBD1 (5 bases). The V and J ends lost 1 base and 8 bases respectively, with 7 bases between them. CDR1 and CDR2 from the germline V gene are DFQATT and SNEGSKA (reference sequence). The CDR3 runs to 11 residues. The CDR3, as DNA: TGCAGTGCTAGAGCTCAGGGTACGCAGTATTTT. Its translation: CSARAQGTQYF.

This clone appeared a single time. The chain links TRBV2 to TRBJ1-1, with D maybe TRBD1 (5 bases). Per the germline V gene, CDR1 is SNHLY and CDR2 is FYNNEI. With 9 bases removed from V and 7 bases from J, the gap between germline ends came to 12 bases. CDR3 size: 11 residues. For the CDR3, the DNA is TGTGCCAGTGCCATGGGGGGTGAAGCTTTCTTT. As protein: CASAMGGEAFF. Together with reference TRBV2 and TRBJ1-1, the CDR3 gives the full variable domain: EPEVTQTPSHQVTQMGQEVILRCVPISNHLYFYWYRQILGQKVEFLVSFYNNEISEKSEIFDDQFSVERPDGSNFTLKIRSTKLEDSAMYFCASAMGGEAFFGQGTRLTVV.

V and J are TRBV19 and TRBJ2-4; D possibly corresponds to TRBD1 (6 bases). CDR1 and CDR2 (germline): LNHDA, SQIVND (reference sequence). The V end was cut by 5 bases, the J end by 0 bases, with 14 bases between. CDR3 length equals 16 residues. The CDR3 bases are TGTGCCAGTAGTCCCGGGACAACGGTAGCCAAAAACATTCAGTACTTC. Translation: CASSPGTTVAKNIQYF.

This clone was found once. This chain links TRBV18 with TRBJ1-2, with 7 bases fitting TRBD1. The CDR3 contains 13 residues. V dropped 3 bases and J dropped 6; count of bases not matched to a gene: 4. Germline V gives CDR1 KGHSH, CDR2 LQKENI. The CDR3 here is CASSPVGQDGYTF. The CDR3 region has the DNA TGTGCCAGCTCACCGGTTGGACAGGATGGCTACACCTTC.

This clone was seen once. The gene calls are TRBV5-5 and TRBJ1-5; 7 nucleotides agree with TRBD1. The germline CDR1 and CDR2 sequences are SGHKS and YYEKEE (reference sequence). V shed 4 bases, J shed 5 bases, and the junction held 6 bases outside the gene matches. The CDR3 spans 14 residues. DNA for the CDR3: TGTGCCAGCAGCATTACAGGGGCTTATCAGCCCCAGCATTTT. As protein: CASSITGAYQPQHF.

The V gene is TRBV19, the J gene TRBJ1-3, with D maybe TRBD1 (5 bases). The CDR3 runs 14 residues. Germline CDR1 reads LNHDA; CDR2 reads SQIVND (reference sequence). The germline V and J ends were trimmed by 9 bases and 3 bases, with 15 bases remaining between them. The CDR3 nucleotides are TGTGCCAGACCGTGCGGGGGAGTTGGAAACACCATATATTTT. It yields the protein CARPCGGVGNTIYF. Complete variable domain (other parts from reference TRBV19 and TRBJ1-3): DGGITQSPKYLFRKEGQNVTLSCEQNLNHDAMYWYRQDPGQGLRLIYYSQIVNDFQKGDIAEGYSVSREKKESFPLTVTSAQKNPTAFYLCARPCGGVGNTIYFGEGSWLTVV.

This clone was seen a single time. The V and J genes are TRBV12-5 and TRBJ1-5, with 8 bases fitting TRBD1. The germline V gene has CDR1 LGHNT and CDR2 FRNRAP. The CDR3 loop spans 16 amino acids. Germline trimming cut 3 bases from V and 6 bases from J; bases unmatched to any gene: 10. CDR3 bases: TGTGCTAGTGGTTTTCACGCAGGGGGCGCGGGTCAGCCCCAGCATTTT. The encoded protein is CASGFHAGGAGQPQHF.

The chain joins TRBV19 to TRBJ1-2; TRBD1 agrees at 7 bases. There are 15 residues in the CDR3. The germline V gene encodes CDR1 LNHDA and CDR2 SQIVND (reference sequence). Unmatched junction bases numbered 9, after V lost 4 bases and J lost 4 bases. The DNA for the CDR3 is TGTGCCAGTAGTACCTCCCGACAGGGACCCTATGGCTACACCTTC. Amino acids: CASSTSRQGPYGYTF.

The chain carries TRBV24-1 and TRBJ1-5, with a tentative D call TRBD1 (5 bases). Germline CDR1 is KGHDR and CDR2 is SFDVKD. The V end was cut by 3 bases, the J end by 6 bases, with 11 bases between. This CDR3 spans 14 amino acids. The CDR3 coding sequence is TGTGCCACCAGTGATCCGGGACTCAGTCAGCCCCAGCATTTT. This encodes CATSDPGLSQPQHF.

The chain links TRBV2 to TRBJ2-4; 10 nucleotides match TRBD1. The germline V gene encodes CDR1 SNHLY and CDR2 FYNNEI. J gave up 8 bases and V 5 bases, and 9 bases lay outside the gene matches. The CDR3 totals 15 residues. Here the CDR3 DNA reads TGTGCCAGCAGTACCCGCGGGACAGGGGCGGACATTCAGTACTTC. Residues: CASSTRGTGADIQYF. Full variable domain (remainder filled in from reference TRBV2 and TRBJ2-4): EPEVTQTPSHQVTQMGQEVILRCVPISNHLYFYWYRQILGQKVEFLVSFYNNEISEKSEIFDDQFSVERPDGSNFTLKIRSTKLEDSAMYFCASSTRGTGADIQYFGAGTRLSVL.

The rearrangement uses TRBV28 and TRBJ1-5; TRBD1 matches at 8 bases. V lost 0 bases to trimming and J lost 2 bases; unmatched junction nucleotides: 3. The CDR3 is 16 amino acids. Germline CDR1 MDHEN, CDR2 SYDVKM. Here the CDR3 reads CASSLWTGVGNQPQHF. CDR3 sequence (DNA): TGTGCCAGCAGTTTATGGACAGGGGTCGGCAATCAGCCCCAGCATTTT. The whole variable domain, filled in from reference TRBV28 and TRBJ1-5, reads DVKVTQSSRYLVKRTGEKVFLECVQDMDHENMFWYRQDPGLGLRLIYFSYDVKMKEKGDIPEGYSVSREKKERFSLILESASTNQTSMYLCASSLWTGVGNQPQHFGDGTRLSIL.

This clone occurred once. V usage is TRBV7-2 and J usage is TRBJ1-6; D ambiguous. V was trimmed by 2 bases and J by 7 bases, leaving 9 bases between them. The CDR3 has 14 amino acids. The germline V gene encodes CDR1 SGHTA and CDR2 FQGNSA. The CDR3 coding sequence is TGTGCCAGCAGCTTACGGGATCTAAATTCACCCCTCCACTTT. Encoded protein: CASSLRDLNSPLHF.

The chain combines TRBV7-9 with TRBJ1-3; no clear D gene. Trimming took off 5 bases at V and 4 bases at J, with 9 bases between the two ends. The CDR3 consists of 13 residues. Germline V gene lookup returns CDR1 SEHNR and CDR2 FQNEAQ (reference sequence). In DNA, the CDR3 is TGTGCCAGCAGCCTGCTAAGAGGAAACACCATATATTTT. Translating gives CASSLLRGNTIYF.

This chain connects TRBV3-1 (or the pseudogene TRBV3-2) to TRBJ1-6; TRBD1 agrees at 9 bases. Per germline, CDR1 LGHDT and CDR2 YNNKEL (reference sequence). CDR3 size: 15 residues. After removal of 4 bases from V and 7 bases from J, the junction contained 5 bases not matched to a gene. In nucleotides, the CDR3 is TGTGCCAGCAGCCGAACGACAGGGGGGAATTCACCCCTCCACTTT. This gives the protein CASSRTTGGNSPLHF.

This sequence joins TRBV12-5 and TRBJ1-1; the D gene is possibly TRBD1 (5 bases). Trimming took off 5 bases at V and 0 bases at J, with 25 bases between the two ends. The CDR3 runs 19 residues. The V gene's germline CDR1 is LGHNT and CDR2 FRNRAP. CDR3 coding DNA: TGTGCTAGTGGTACAGCCCCTTTAGGGTCCGGGGGTATGAACACTGAAGCTTTCTTT. It encodes CASGTAPLGSGGMNTEAFF.